This TCR beta chain was sequenced during a study of CXCR3-negative and CXCR3-positive naive CD8 T cells. With UMI labels, 5' RACE was used to prepare the TRB cDNA libraries. From the 5' RACE reads, TCRdb lists one entry per CDR3 protein and no DNA. This sample's table reports tens of thousands of distinct CDR3 sequences. Notes on the study in general: Both naive subsets carried similar amounts of surface CD5, so TCR strength was inferred from TRB CDR3 properties. Naive cells with CXCR3 showed TRB CDR3s that were more hydrophobic than those in CXCR3-negative naive cells.

On this clonotype: The target antigen is unknown.

Researchers sorted 250,000 to 350,000 cells of each CD8+ T cell subset in triplicate. This CDR3 has 17 amino acids. CDR1 is SGHTA, CDR2 FQGNSA, per germline. Source material: naive CXCR3+ CD8+ T cells from blood. Described subset: CD45RO-CCR7+CD27+CD95- naive CD8+ T cells expressing CXCR3 (TNR3+). The receptor's source is a human donor in good health. Some clones in this sample may be carry-over from other donors' samples. The V gene is TRBV7-2, the J gene TRBJ2-1; TCRdb returns TRBD2, unconfirmable since there is no DNA. CDR3 protein: CASSLAPGLAGVDEQFF.